Listed below are T cell receptor beta chains from one sample, sequenced in a study of cytomegalovirus exposure and HLA in healthy donors. Only in-frame clones appear in the TCRdb table, and some are missing; sequencing was by immunoSEQ multiplex PCR. This sample yields under 150,000 clones, of which around 77% are seen a single time; about 1% belongs to the top ten. Sequences were obtained from PBMCs. All receptors come from a woman aged 60-75 years in good health and CMV-seronegative. The CDR3 runs from the conserved cysteine through the conserved F or W. D genes are given only for firm matches. Some rows have no size entry. The others give once, few or many, or a class for an expanded clone.

TRBV7-9	TRBJ1-1	TRBD1	-	TGTGCCAGCAGCTTAATGGGGACAGGGAACACTGAAGCTTTCTTT	CASSLMGTGNTEAFF
TRBV4-1	TRBJ2-7	TRBD2	few	TGCGCCAGCAGCCCCACTAGCGGGTACGAGCAGTACTTC	CASSPTSGYEQYF
TRBV28	TRBJ2-7	-	-	TGTGCCAGCAGTCCCAACCTGGGGGGGGGCCCCTACGAGCAGTACTTC	CASSPNLGGGPYEQYF
TRBV5-1	TRBJ2-6	-	-	TGCGCCAGCGAATCAGTCTCTGGGGCCAACGTCCTGACTTTC	CASESVSGANVLTF
TRBV28	TRBJ1-3	-	-	TGTGCCACCCAAGGAGGGAAGAGCTCTGGAAACACCATATATTTT	CATQGGKSSGNTIYF
TRBV6-4	TRBJ2-1	TRBD1	once	TGTGCCAGCAGTGACTCGACAGGGGACCCCTACAATGAGCAGTTCTTC	CASSDSTGDPYNEQFF
TRBV12-5	TRBJ1-1	-	-	TGTGCTAGTGGTTTGGCCGTAGTCAAAGCCGGGACTCGGCCCTGGAACACTGAAGCTTTCTTT	CASGLAVVKAGTRPWNTEAFF
TRBV7-9	TRBJ2-6	TRBD2	-	TGTTCCAGCAGCTTATATTCGGGGGGACCCTCTGGGGCCAACGTCCTGACTTTC	CSSSLYSGGPSGANVLTF
TRBV11-2	TRBJ2-2	-	few	TGTGCCAGCAGCTTCAAGCGGAACACCGGGGAGCTGTTTTTT	CASSFKRNTGELFF
TRBV18	TRBJ2-5	TRBD1	few	TGTGCCAGCTCACCACGAAAAGGGGGCGAGACCCAGTACTTC	CASSPRKGGETQYF
TRBV2	TRBJ2-3	-	-	TGTGCCAGCAGTGAATTACAGAGCACAGATACGCAGTATTTT	CASSELQSTDTQYF
TRBV30	TRBJ2-5	TRBD2	-	TGTGCCTGGAGCCAGGTTAGGACTAGCGGGAGTGAGACCCAGTACTTC	CAWSQVRTSGSETQYF
TRBV10-3	TRBJ1-1	TRBD1	-	TGTGCCATCAGAGACAGGGCGGTGACTGAAGCTTTCTTT	CAIRDRAVTEAFF
TRBV6-1	TRBJ2-7	TRBD2	-	TGTGCCAGCAGTGCCGGGACTAGCGGGGGGAGCTCCTACGAGCAGTACTTC	CASSAGTSGGSSYEQYF
TRBV9	TRBJ1-4	-	once	TGTGCCAGCAGCGTAGGGGGGGTCCCGGCTAATGAAAAACTGTTTTTT	CASSVGGVPANEKLFF
TRBV19	TRBJ2-3	-	-	TGTGCCAGTAACAACCCCAGGCGGGGAACCACAGATACGCAGTATTTT	CASNNPRRGTTDTQYF
TRBV6-1	TRBJ2-5	TRBD1	-	TGTGCCAGCGGGCAGGGGGCGGCCCAGTACTTC	CASGQGAAQYF
TRBV20-1	TRBJ1-2	-	once	TGCAGTGCCCGGGGGTTGTCCGGCTACACCTTC	CSARGLSGYTF
TRBV11-2	TRBJ2-3	TRBD2	-	TGTGCCAGCAGCTTAGGGGGGACTAGCGTCGATACGCAGTATTTT	CASSLGGTSVDTQYF
TRBV7-3	TRBJ2-2	TRBD2	-	TGTGCCAGCAGCCCGCGGGGACTAGCGGGATCGAACACCGGGGAGCTGTTTTTT	CASSPRGLAGSNTGELFF
TRBV19	TRBJ1-1	-	-	TGTGCCAGTGGGGTCAGGGGTGTGAACACTGAAGCTTTCTTT	CASGVRGVNTEAFF
TRBV7-9	TRBJ1-4	-	-	TGTGCCAGCAGCTTATGGTATCGGACAGTTAATGAAAAACTGTTTTTT	CASSLWYRTVNEKLFF
TRBV19	TRBJ2-5	TRBD2	-	TGTGCCAGTAGTATCCAGCGGGGTGGGGAGACCCAGTACTTC	CASSIQRGGETQYF
TRBV13	TRBJ1-6	TRBD1	few	TGTGCCAGCAGCTTTGGGACAGGGGATTCACCCCTCCACTTT	CASSFGTGDSPLHF
TRBV9	TRBJ2-7	TRBD1	-	TGTGCCAGCAGCCCTGGGACAGGGCCCTACGAGCAGTACTTC	CASSPGTGPYEQYF
TRBV2	TRBJ2-7	-	-	TGTGCCAGCAGTGAAGCTCCGGGGGTATCCTACGAGCAGTACTTC	CASSEAPGVSYEQYF